This entry describes one T cell receptor (beta chain). Its antigen is not identified. This record belongs to a study of T cells in Graves' hyperthyroidism and ophthalmopathy. About the research overall: Staff took peripheral blood when the initial diagnosis was made, before any treatment began. Study observations and caveats: A model using 13 V-J features told ophthalmopathy apart from stable hyperthyroidism.

Lactation, pregnancy, other autoimmune disease or uncontrolled infection excluded patients. The CDR3 regions of TCR beta were amplified from RNA transcripts. Primed by the HTBI set, a first-round RT-PCR was run on the TCR CDR3. From the multiplex PCR reads, TCRdb called clonotypes with MiXCR, one entry per CDR3 protein. The sample contains 300,000 or so distinct CDR3 sequences, around a sixth of which appear only once. Germline V gene lookup returns CDR1 DFQATT and CDR2 SNEGSKA (reference sequence). The CDR3 runs 14 residues. With V trimmed by 6 bases and J by 7 bases, 10 bases remained unmatched. The chain joins TRBV20-1 to TRBJ2-1; 9 bases are shared with TRBD1. The sequencing input was blood. This sequence was found in a woman between 45 and 60 years old with Graves' hyperthyroidism. The CDR3 reads CSANTGTGLNEQFF. The CDR3 coding sequence is TGCAGTGCAAATACCGGGACAGGGTTAAATGAGCAGTTCTTC.